The next 28 T cell receptor beta chains were all read from a single sample in a study of shared clonotypes between healthy human individuals (TCRdb year 2020). The library was obtained by the immunoSEQ multiplex PCR assay. The source is immuneACCESS, and TCRdb retained only in-frame sequences with V and J called. Part of the clones is not carried over; for the studies checked, unresolved V genes explain less than half of this, and the remainder is unexplained. The sample profile shows some 500,000 clones; around 96% of them were found once. The leading ten clones occupy approximately 0.067% of the sample. Sequenced input: naive CD4+ T cells sorted from blood. The cell subset or site tag for this specimen amounts to: CD45RA+ positively selected. These receptors came from a young woman in good health.

The V and J genes are TRBV5-8 and TRBJ1-4; 10 bases agree with TRBD1. The CDR3 runs 14 residues. Germline V CDR1 and CDR2: SGHTS, YDEGEE. The J segment lost 7 bases and the V segment lost 1 base, leaving 1 base of the junction unmatched. The CDR3 sequence is CASSLRDRGEKLFF. The CDR3 nucleotides are TGTGCCAGCAGCTTGAGGGACAGGGGTGAAAAACTGTTTTTT.

The chain uses TRBV28 and TRBJ2-7; no definite D call. The CDR3 consists of 12 residues. The germline CDR1 and CDR2 sequences are MDHEN and SYDVKM. Trimming shortened V by 4 bases and J by 4 bases, and 8 bases separated the two germline ends. CDR3 DNA sequence: TGTGCCAGCAGTTCCAATGGTTACGAGCAGTACTTC. Protein product: CASSSNGYEQYF.

The V and J genes are TRBV6-5 and TRBJ2-5; maybe TRBD2 (6 bases). V lost 0 bases and J lost 2, with 10 bases in between. The CDR3 is 15 residues long. Germline V gene sequence: CDR1 MNHEY, CDR2 SVGAGI. CDR3: CASSYSSGRQETQYF. CDR3 DNA: TGTGCCAGCAGTTACTCTAGCGGAAGACAAGAGACCCAGTACTTC.

The DNA for the CDR3 is TGTGCCAGTTCCCGGGGCTTATCCTACGAGCAGTACTTC. It is translated as CASSRGLSYEQYF. J is TRBJ2-7 and V is TRBV6-5; D could derive from TRBD1 or TRBD2 (5 bases each). Germline V gene lookup returns CDR1 MNHEY and CDR2 SVGAGI. V was cut by 9 bases and J by 1 base, with 13 bases left in between. This CDR3 has 13 amino acids.

This clone was detected only once. The rearrangement uses TRBV30 and TRBJ1-5; TRBD1 is a possible D gene (5 bases). Germline loops: CDR1 GTSNPN, CDR2 SVGIG (reference sequence). V lost 6 bases to trimming and J lost 6 bases, with 15 bases between them. The CDR3 is 13 amino acids. CDR3 DNA: TGTGCCTGTTCAGGACAAGTGGGTCAGCCCCAGCATTTT. Protein product: CACSGQVGQPQHF.

V usage is TRBV12-2 and J usage is TRBJ1-3; whether TRBD1, the table's D call, matches the DNA was not checked. TRBV12-2 is listed as a pseudogene. CDR3 length equals 19 residues. Here the CDR3 reads CARRCGSRKQGLSGNTIYF. CDR3 sequence (DNA): TGTGCAAGACGCTGTGGGAGCCGGAAACAGGGGCTCTCTGGAAACACCATATATTTT.

The V and J genes are TRBV10-1 and TRBJ2-5; D is perhaps TRBD1 (5 bases). Per the germline V gene, CDR1 is WNHNN and CDR2 is SYGVQD (reference sequence). Trimming took 2 bases from V and 5 from J, leaving 15 bases between them. The CDR3 sequence is 15 residues long. The CDR3 DNA reads TGCGCCAGCAGTGAGGCCAGGGCAGTTGGGGAGACCCAGTACTTC. It specifies CASSEARAVGETQYF.

The J gene is TRBJ1-2, the V gene TRBV10-2, with 9 bases fitting TRBD1. The CDR3 is made up of 13 amino acids. Germline CDR1 reads WSHSY; CDR2 reads SAAADI. V shed 10 bases and J 8 bases; nucleotides not matched to a gene: 11. The DNA of the CDR3 is TGCGCCACGGGGGACAGGGCCAGAAGAGGCTACACCTTC. Its translation is CATGDRARRGYTF.

V and J are TRBV18 and TRBJ2-7; TRBD2 matches 7 bases. Germline values: CDR1 KGHSH, CDR2 LQKENI. The CDR3 consists of 13 residues. V shed 3 bases and J 5 bases; nucleotides not matched to a gene: 4. CDR3 in amino acids: CASSPGTNDEQYF. The CDR3 bases are TGTGCCAGCTCACCCGGGACTAACGACGAGCAGTACTTC. Drawing the rest from reference TRBV18 and TRBJ2-7, the complete variable domain is NAGVMQNPRHLVRRRGQEARLRCSPMKGHSHVYWYRQLPEEGLKFMVYLQKENIIDESGMPKERFSAEFPKEGPSILRIQQVVRGDSAAYFCASSPGTNDEQYFGPGTRLTVT.

The chain is built from TRBV2 and TRBJ2-7; TRBD1 matches at 10 bases. V lost 5 bases, J lost 8 bases, and 12 bases stayed unmatched. This CDR3 contains 15 residues. Germline V gene sequence: CDR1 SNHLY, CDR2 FYNNEI. The DNA for the CDR3 is TGTGCCAGCAGTCCAACCTGGGACAGGGGTTTGAAGCAGTACTTC. Protein product: CASSPTWDRGLKQYF.

This rearrangement joins TRBV6-5 to TRBJ1-2; 8 bases match TRBD1. V lost 0 bases, J lost 7 bases, and 7 bases stayed unmatched. Germline values: CDR1 MNHEY, CDR2 SVGAGI. The CDR3 contains 15 residues. CDR3 protein: CASSYSGQDRSGYTF. The CDR3 DNA reads as TGTGCCAGCAGTTACTCGGGACAGGACCGAAGTGGCTACACCTTC.

This clone was picked up one time. The rearrangement joins TRBV29-1 to TRBJ1-5, with D possibly being TRBD1 (5 bases). This CDR3 is built from 13 residues. The V gene's germline CDR1 is SQVTM and CDR2 ANQGSEA. V lost 7 bases, J lost 4 bases, and 14 bases lay in between. In DNA, the CDR3 is TGCAGCGCAGTAGGAGGGGTAAATCAGCCCCAGCATTTT. Protein product: CSAVGGVNQPQHF.

V usage is TRBV28 and J usage is TRBJ1-4; D gene unclear. This CDR3 spans 14 amino acids. V was shortened by 3 bases and J by 5 bases, with 10 bases between the two germline ends. CDR1 is MDHEN, CDR2 SYDVKM, per germline. The CDR3 nucleotides read TGTGCCAGCAGTTTGAACCCACCCAATGAAAAACTGTTTTTT. Residues: CASSLNPPNEKLFF.

V gene TRBV18 combines with J gene TRBJ1-3; a possible D gene is TRBD1 (6 bases). Deletions cut 3 bases from V and 0 bases from J, with 21 bases between. The germline CDR1 and CDR2 sequences are KGHSH and LQKENI. The CDR3 has 19 residues. CDR3 coding DNA: TGTGCCAGCTCACCCTGGACAGATCTACTCTCAAACTCTGGAAACACCATATATTTT. Translation gives CASSPWTDLLSNSGNTIYF.

This sequence joins TRBV5-1 and TRBJ1-1, with 9 nucleotides matching TRBD1. This CDR3 is 14 amino acids long. The germline CDR1 and CDR2 sequences are SGHRS and YFSETQ. Trimming took 4 bases from V and 0 from J; bases not matched to a gene: 1. The CDR3 bases are TGCGCCAGCAGCAGGGACAGGGTGAACACTGAAGCTTTCTTT. This translates into CASSRDRVNTEAFF.

The CDR3 region has the DNA TGTGCCAGCAGCGTTTCTAGCGGAGAACAAGAGACCCAGTACTTC. It translates to CASSVSSGEQETQYF. J is TRBJ2-5 and V is TRBV9, with 7 positions matching TRBD2. J gave up 2 bases and V 2 bases, and 6 bases lay outside the gene matches. Per germline, CDR1 SGDLS and CDR2 YYNGEE. The CDR3 contains 15 residues.

V is TRBV6-1 and J is TRBJ1-4; tentative D call: TRBD1 (5 bases). Trimming left V 3 bases short and J 1 base short, with 12 bases between. The CDR3 length is 16 residues. CDR1 is MNHNS, CDR2 SASEGT, per germline. The DNA for the CDR3 is TGTGCCAGCAGTGAGAAACAGGCGCTAACTAATGAAAAACTGTTTTTT. This encodes CASSEKQALTNEKLFF.

V usage is TRBV7-9 and J usage is TRBJ1-1; D not certain. The CDR3 has 17 residues. V dropped 2 bases and J dropped 1 base, with 17 bases sitting between them. The germline V gene encodes CDR1 SEHNR and CDR2 FQNEAQ (reference sequence). Here the CDR3 reads CASSLSPTRSANTEAFF. CDR3 coding DNA: TGTGCCAGCAGCTTATCGCCGACTCGGTCCGCGAACACTGAAGCTTTCTTT. The full variable domain, completed using reference TRBV7-9 and TRBJ1-1, is DTGVSQNPRHKITKRGQNVTFRCDPISEHNRLYWYRQTLGQGPEFLTYFQNEAQLEKSRLLSDRFSAERPKGSFSTLEIQRTEQGDSAMYLCASSLSPTRSANTEAFFGQGTRLTVV.

The chain uses TRBV5-1 and TRBJ1-1; a weak D match, TRBD1 (5 bases). CDR1 is SGHRS, CDR2 YFSETQ, per germline. The V gene lost 0 bases and the J gene lost 11 bases, with 17 bases spanning the gap. CDR3 length: 14 residues. The CDR3 coding sequence is TGCGCCAGCAGCTTGGATGGGGGAGGGGATCACGCTTTCTTT. This codes for CASSLDGGGDHAFF.

This chain connects TRBV7-3 to TRBJ2-1; either TRBD1 or TRBD2 may supply D (6 bases each). CDR3 length equals 15 residues. The ends were cut back, 4 bases at V and 3 bases at J, with 13 bases in the middle. Germline CDR1 SGHTA, CDR2 FQGTGA. The CDR3 DNA reads TGTGCCAGCAGCTCTGGGGGCGGGAACTACAATGAGCAGTTCTTC. It yields the protein CASSSGGGNYNEQFF. Full variable domain (rest looked up from reference TRBV7-3 and TRBJ2-1): GAGVSQTPSNKVTEKGKYVELRCDPISGHTALYWYRQSLGQGPEFLIYFQGTGAADDSGLPNDRFFAVRPEGSVSTLKIQRTERGDSAVYLCASSSGGGNYNEQFFGPGTRLTVL.

The chain recombines TRBV9 with TRBJ1-5; TRBD1 agrees at 8 bases. Trimming cost V 0 bases and J 3 bases; bases outside gene matches: 8. Germline V gene sequence: CDR1 SGDLS, CDR2 YYNGEE. The CDR3 is made up of 17 amino acids. For the CDR3, the DNA is TGTGCCAGCAGCGTAGATGGAGCAGGGGGCAACAATCAGCCCCAGCATTTT. Its protein product is CASSVDGAGGNNQPQHF.

The V and J genes are TRBV7-9 and TRBJ1-1; D not certain. The CDR3 has 14 amino acids. The germline CDR1 and CDR2 sequences are SEHNR and FQNEAQ (reference sequence). Trimming stripped 5 bases from V and 6 bases from J, with 16 bases between. The CDR3 loop is CASSQEGYGAEAFF. The CDR3 nucleotides are TGTGCCAGCAGCCAAGAGGGTTATGGCGCTGAAGCTTTCTTT.

The chain is built from TRBV28 and TRBJ1-2; a possible D gene is TRBD1 (5 bases). This CDR3 comprises 16 residues. The germline V and J ends were trimmed by 4 bases and 4 bases, with 19 bases remaining between them. The germline gives CDR1 MDHEN, CDR2 SYDVKM. The CDR3: CASSSGSKSGAYGYTF. The CDR3 nucleotides are TGTGCCAGCAGTTCCGGATCCAAAAGTGGGGCCTATGGCTACACCTTC.

The CDR3 spells CASSPPTGNTDTQYF. CDR3 nucleotide sequence: TGTGCCAGCAGTCCCCCCACAGGGAACACAGATACGCAGTATTTT. The gene calls are TRBV28 and TRBJ2-3; maybe TRBD1 (6 bases). The V gene lost 5 bases and the J gene lost 2 bases, with 14 bases spanning the gap. The CDR3 length is 15 residues. CDR1 is MDHEN, CDR2 SYDVKM, per germline.

This chain uses TRBV5-1 with TRBJ1-2; D uncertain. The ends were cut back, 0 bases at V and 0 bases at J, with 9 bases in the middle. In germline, CDR1 is SGHRS, CDR2 YFSETQ. CDR3 length: 15 amino acids. The CDR3 region is CASSLVDRTNYGYTF. DNA for the CDR3: TGCGCCAGCAGCTTGGTCGACCGTACTAACTATGGCTACACCTTC.

This sequence joins TRBV27 and TRBJ2-5, with 15 bases identical to TRBD2. Losses at the gene ends were 5 bases for V and 5 bases for J; bases not matched to a gene: 6. CDR3 length equals 16 residues. In germline, CDR1 is MNHEY, CDR2 SMNVEV (reference sequence). Written as DNA, the CDR3 is TGTGCCAGCAGTGCCGGACTAGCGGGAGGGAGGGAGACCCAGTACTTC. Translated: CASSAGLAGGRETQYF.

The J gene is TRBJ2-7, the V gene TRBV10-1, with 14 bases identical to TRBD2. The CDR3 consists of 17 residues. J lost 2 bases, V lost 6 bases, and 9 bases had no gene match. Germline CDR1 reads WNHNN; CDR2 reads SYGVQD (reference sequence). CDR3 loop: CASSPGLAGGHTYEQYF. CDR3 nucleotide sequence: TGCGCCAGCAGCCCCGGACTAGCGGGAGGTCATACCTACGAGCAGTACTTC.

CDR3: CASSVDSASTDTQYF. Written as DNA, the CDR3 is TGTGCCAGCAGTGTGGACTCCGCTAGCACAGATACGCAGTATTTT. The chain links TRBV2 to TRBJ2-3, with a possible D match to TRBD2 (5 bases). The CDR3 loop spans 15 amino acids. CDR1 is SNHLY, CDR2 FYNNEI, per germline. V was cut by 4 bases and J by 0 bases, with 11 bases left in between.